Below, one T cell receptor (beta chain) is given with its context. The CDR3 has 14 residues. V lost 4 bases to trimming and J lost 5 bases; unmatched junction nucleotides: 10. CDR1 is SQVTM, CDR2 ANQGSEA, per germline. These data are taken from a study of T-cell reconstitution after alpha-beta-depleted transplantation in children. Molecular barcoding with unique molecular identifiers was used for the TCRbeta library. TCRdb itself ran the PCR reads through MiXCR, one entry per CDR3 protein. The repertoire holds some 550,000 distinct CDR3 sequences, 23% seen once, with roughly 13% in the top ten. The TCR sequence derives from a boy younger than two who had a stem cell transplant for acute myeloid leukemia, so the T cells may come from the graft donor. Material: PBMCs, mostly from graft donor cells, obtained 360 days after TCRalphabeta/CD19-depleted stem cell transplant. The chain is built from TRBV29-1 and TRBJ2-5, with TRBD1 identical over 7 bases. The CDR3 region has the DNA TGCAGCGTTGTAGTGACAGGGAAAGGGGAGACCCAGTACTTC. It specifies CSVVVTGKGETQYF.